This TCR beta chain was retrieved from a study of blood T cell repertoires in COVID-19. About the study: Both acute and convalescent COVID-19 samples were obtained from the United States, Italy and Spain.

As processed by the authors: Nucleated cell counts were estimated from reference gene primer amplification. Libraries were prepared by immunoSEQ multiplex PCR; TCRdb keeps only in-frame clonotypes and omits some of them. That table gives V, J and clone size, and the DNA gave D and trimming. This sample yields 200,000 to 250,000 clones, of which 70% to 90% are seen a single time; 3% to 3.5% belongs to the top ten. V dropped 0 bases and J dropped 0 bases, with 11 bases sitting between them. From germline, CDR1 is LGHNA and CDR2 YSLEER. The CDR3 spans 16 residues. The source material was peripheral blood. This sequence was found in a man aged 60 to 75 with acute or convalescent COVID-19. The V gene is TRBV4-3, the J gene TRBJ2-5, with D unclear. The chain's CDR3 is CASSQELGRYQETQYF. CDR3 nucleotides: TGCGCCAGCAGCCAAGAATTGGGCCGGTACCAAGAGACCCAGTACTTC.